This T cell receptor beta chain originates from a study of graft-versus-host responses after intestinal transplantation. Study-level background: Each of the recipients got a multivisceral, liver-intestinal, or isolated intestinal transplant.

The method was immunoSEQ multiplex PCR; TCRdb's version includes in-frame clones alone and lacks a portion of them. This sample has more than 20,000 clones, with approximately 87% found just once. Notes on this clone: Its antigen is not identified.

Whole-study results and caveats: Within the allografts of patients who had graft-donor T cell macrochimerism, graft-versus-host to host-versus-graft clonal ratios were high. GvH clones were identified in recipient marrow, with some first appearing in ileum or blood. With peak circulating GvH clone levels came an association with early post-transplant HvG declines.

Trimming left V 1 base short and J 0 bases short, with 13 bases between. This CDR3 comprises 17 residues. Germline CDR1 is MGHRA and CDR2 is YSYEKL. Sequenced here: PBMCs, sampled approximately four weeks after intestinal transplant. The chain couples TRBV4-1 to TRBJ1-3; D unresolved. The clonotype originates from a human patient who received an intestinal transplant, so some T cells may come from the graft donor. CDR3 bases: TGCGCCAGCAGCCAAGTTCCAGAAATCATCTCTGGAAACACCATATATTTT. It encodes CASSQVPEIISGNTIYF.